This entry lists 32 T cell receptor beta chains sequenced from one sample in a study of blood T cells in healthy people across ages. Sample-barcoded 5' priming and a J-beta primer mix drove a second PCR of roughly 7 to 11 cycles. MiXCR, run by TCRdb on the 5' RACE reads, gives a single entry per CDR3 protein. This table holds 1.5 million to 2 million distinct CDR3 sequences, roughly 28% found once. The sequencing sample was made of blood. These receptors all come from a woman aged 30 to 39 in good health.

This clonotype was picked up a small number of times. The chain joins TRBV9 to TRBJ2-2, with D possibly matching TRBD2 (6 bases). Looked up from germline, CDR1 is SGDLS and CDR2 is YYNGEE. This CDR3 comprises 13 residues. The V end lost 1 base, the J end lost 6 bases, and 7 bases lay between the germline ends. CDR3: CASSVRLAGELFF. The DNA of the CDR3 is TGTGCCAGCAGCGTAAGACTAGCCGGGGAGCTGTTTTTT.

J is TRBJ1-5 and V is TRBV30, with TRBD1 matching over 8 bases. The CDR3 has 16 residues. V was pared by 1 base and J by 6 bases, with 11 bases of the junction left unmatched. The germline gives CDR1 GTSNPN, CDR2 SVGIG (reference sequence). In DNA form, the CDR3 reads TGTGCCTGGAGTGGCAGACAGGGGCCTTCTGTTCAGCCCCAGCATTTT. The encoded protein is CAWSGRQGPSVQPQHF.

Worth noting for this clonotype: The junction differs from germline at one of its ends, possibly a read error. This chain's CDR3 is CAGSTPGTSGRNNEQYF. CDR3 DNA sequence: TGTGCCGGCAGCACACCCGGGACTAGCGGGAGGAATAACGAGCAGTACTTC. This chain links TRBV28 with TRBJ2-5; 15 positions agree with TRBD2. Matching the DNA end better, TRBJ2-7 makes the J call doubtful. The CDR3 totals 17 residues. The germline V gene encodes CDR1 MDHEN and CDR2 SYDVKM.

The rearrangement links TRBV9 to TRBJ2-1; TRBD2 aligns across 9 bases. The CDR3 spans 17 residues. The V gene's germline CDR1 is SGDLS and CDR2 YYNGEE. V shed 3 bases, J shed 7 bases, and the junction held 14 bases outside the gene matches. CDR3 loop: CASSARTGGRALNEQFF. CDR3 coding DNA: TGTGCCAGCAGCGCCCGGACAGGCGGGAGGGCCCTTAATGAGCAGTTCTTC. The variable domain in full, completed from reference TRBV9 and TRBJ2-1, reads DSGVTQTPKHLITATGQRVTLRCSPRSGDLSVYWYQQSLDQGLQFLIQYYNGEERAKGNILERFSAQQFPDLHSELNLSSLELGDSALYFCASSARTGGRALNEQFFGPGTRLTVL.

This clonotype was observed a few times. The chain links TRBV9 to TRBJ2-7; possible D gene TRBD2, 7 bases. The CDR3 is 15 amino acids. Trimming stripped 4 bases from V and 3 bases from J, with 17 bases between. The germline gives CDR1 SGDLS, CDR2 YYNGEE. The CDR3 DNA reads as TGTGCCAGCAGCATAGACGGGGGGCGTGACTACGAGCAGTACTTC. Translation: CASSIDGGRDYEQYF.

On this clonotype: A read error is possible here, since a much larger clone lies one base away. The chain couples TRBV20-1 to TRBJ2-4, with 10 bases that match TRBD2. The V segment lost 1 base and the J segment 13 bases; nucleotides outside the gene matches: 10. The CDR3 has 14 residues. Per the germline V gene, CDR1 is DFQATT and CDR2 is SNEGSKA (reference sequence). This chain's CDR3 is CSARGGLAGDEQYF. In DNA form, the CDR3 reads TGCAGTGCTAGAGGGGGGCTAGCGGGGGATGAGCAGTACTTC.

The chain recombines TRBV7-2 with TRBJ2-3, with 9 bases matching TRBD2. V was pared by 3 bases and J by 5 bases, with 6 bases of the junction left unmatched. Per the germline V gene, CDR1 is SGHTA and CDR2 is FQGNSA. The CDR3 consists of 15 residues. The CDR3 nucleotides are TGTGCCAGCAGCTTCCGCGGGAGGGCGGTAGATACGCAGTATTTT. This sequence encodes CASSFRGRAVDTQYF. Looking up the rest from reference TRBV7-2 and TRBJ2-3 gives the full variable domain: GAGVSQSPSNKVTEKGKDVELRCDPISGHTALYWYRQSLGQGLEFLIYFQGNSAPDKSGLPSDRFSAERTGGSVSTLTIQRTQQEDSAVYLCASSFRGRAVDTQYFGPGTRLTVL.

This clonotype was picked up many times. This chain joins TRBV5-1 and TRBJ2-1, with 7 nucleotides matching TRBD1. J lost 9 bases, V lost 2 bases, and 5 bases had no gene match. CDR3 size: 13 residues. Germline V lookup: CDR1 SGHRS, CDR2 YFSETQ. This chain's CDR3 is CASSLQQGSEQFF. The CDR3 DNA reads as TGCGCCAGCAGCTTACAACAGGGGAGTGAGCAGTTCTTC.

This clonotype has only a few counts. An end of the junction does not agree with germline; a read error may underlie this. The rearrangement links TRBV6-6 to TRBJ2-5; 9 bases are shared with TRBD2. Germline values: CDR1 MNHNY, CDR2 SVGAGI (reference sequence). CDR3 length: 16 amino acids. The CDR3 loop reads CASSTGGRAGQGTQYF. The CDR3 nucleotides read TGTGCCAGCAGCACGGGCGGGAGGGCCGGACAAGGGACCCAGTACTTC.

The CDR3 DNA reads TGTGCCAGCAGCTTGGGGGACAGAGGAAACACCATATATTTT. It specifies CASSLGDRGNTIYF. This chain uses TRBV5-4 with TRBJ1-3; 7 bases map to TRBD1. Germline V gene data show CDR1 as SGHNT and CDR2 as YYREEE (reference sequence). Trimming at V came to 0 bases and at J to 4 bases, leaving 1 base not matched to a gene. This CDR3 spans 14 amino acids.

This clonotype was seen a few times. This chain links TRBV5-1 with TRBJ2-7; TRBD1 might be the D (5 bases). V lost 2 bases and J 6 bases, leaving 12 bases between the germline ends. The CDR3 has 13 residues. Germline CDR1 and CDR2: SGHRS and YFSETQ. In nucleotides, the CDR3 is TGCGCCAGCAGCTTCCTGGACACGAGCGAGCAGTACTTC. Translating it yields CASSFLDTSEQYF.

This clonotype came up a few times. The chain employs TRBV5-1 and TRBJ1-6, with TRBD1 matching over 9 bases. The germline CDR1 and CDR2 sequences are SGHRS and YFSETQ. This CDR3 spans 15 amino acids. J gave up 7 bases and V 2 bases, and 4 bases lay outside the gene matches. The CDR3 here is CASSFQGQGNSPLHF. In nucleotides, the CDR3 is TGCGCCAGCAGCTTTCAGGGACAGGGCAATTCACCCCTCCACTTT.

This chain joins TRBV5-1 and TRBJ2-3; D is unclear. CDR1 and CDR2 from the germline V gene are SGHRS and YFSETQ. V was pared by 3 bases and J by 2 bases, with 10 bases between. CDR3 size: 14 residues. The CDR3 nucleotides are TGCGCCAGCAGCTATCCTGAGACCACAGATACGCAGTATTTT. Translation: CASSYPETTDTQYF.

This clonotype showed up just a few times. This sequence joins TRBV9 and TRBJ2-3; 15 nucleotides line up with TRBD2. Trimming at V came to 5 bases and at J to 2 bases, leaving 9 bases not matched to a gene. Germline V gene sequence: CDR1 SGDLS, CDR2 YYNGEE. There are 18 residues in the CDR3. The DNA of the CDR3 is TGTGCCAGCAGTGACGGGACTAGCGGGGGGCTTCCCACAGATACGCAGTATTTT. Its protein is CASSDGTSGGLPTDTQYF.

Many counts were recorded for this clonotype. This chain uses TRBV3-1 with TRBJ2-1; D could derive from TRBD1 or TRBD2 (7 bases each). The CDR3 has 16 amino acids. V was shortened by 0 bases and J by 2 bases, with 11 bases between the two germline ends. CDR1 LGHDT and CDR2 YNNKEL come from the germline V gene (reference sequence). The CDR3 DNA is TGTGCCAGCAGCCAAGATGGGAGGGGGCCCTACAATGAGCAGTTCTTC. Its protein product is CASSQDGRGPYNEQFF.

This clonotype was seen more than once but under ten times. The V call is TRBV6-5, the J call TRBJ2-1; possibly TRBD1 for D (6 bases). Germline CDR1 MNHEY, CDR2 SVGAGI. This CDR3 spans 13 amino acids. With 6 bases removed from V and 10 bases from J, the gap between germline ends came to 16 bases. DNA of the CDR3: TGTGCCAGCAGCCCCGGGACACTTGACGAGCAGTTCTTC. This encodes CASSPGTLDEQFF.

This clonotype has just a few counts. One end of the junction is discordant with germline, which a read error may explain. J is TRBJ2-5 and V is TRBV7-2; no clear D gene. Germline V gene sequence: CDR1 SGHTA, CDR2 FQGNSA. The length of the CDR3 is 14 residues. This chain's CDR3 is CAGSTAGFQETQYF. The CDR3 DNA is TGTGCCGGCAGCACCGCAGGATTCCAAGAGACCCAGTACTTC.

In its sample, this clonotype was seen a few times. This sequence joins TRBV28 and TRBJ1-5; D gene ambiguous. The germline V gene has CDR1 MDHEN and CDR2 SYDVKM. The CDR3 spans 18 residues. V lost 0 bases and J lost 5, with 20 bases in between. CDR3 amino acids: CASSLWVGKSPSDQPQHF. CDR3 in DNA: TGTGCCAGCAGTTTATGGGTAGGGAAGAGCCCCTCGGATCAGCCCCAGCATTTT.

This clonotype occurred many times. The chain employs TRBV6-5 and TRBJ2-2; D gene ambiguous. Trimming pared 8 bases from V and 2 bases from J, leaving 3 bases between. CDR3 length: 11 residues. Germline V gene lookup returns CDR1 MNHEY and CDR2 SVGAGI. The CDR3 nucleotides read TGTGCCAGCGGAAACACCGGGGAGCTGTTTTTT. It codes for CASGNTGELFF.

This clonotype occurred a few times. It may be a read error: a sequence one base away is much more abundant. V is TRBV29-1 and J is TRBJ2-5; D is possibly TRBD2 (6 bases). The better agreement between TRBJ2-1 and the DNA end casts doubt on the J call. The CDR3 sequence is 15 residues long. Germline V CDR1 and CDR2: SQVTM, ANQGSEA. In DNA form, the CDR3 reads TGCAGCGTTGTACATCAGGGACGGGGACGGGAGACCCAGTTCTTC. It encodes CSVVHQGRGRETQFF.

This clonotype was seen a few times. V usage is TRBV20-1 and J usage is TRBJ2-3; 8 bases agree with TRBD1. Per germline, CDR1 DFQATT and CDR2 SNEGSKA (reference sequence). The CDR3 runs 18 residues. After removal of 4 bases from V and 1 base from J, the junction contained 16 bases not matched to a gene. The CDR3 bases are TGCAGTGCTACCTGGGACAGGTCGTTATTTTCTGGCACAGATACGCAGTATTTT. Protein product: CSATWDRSLFSGTDTQYF.

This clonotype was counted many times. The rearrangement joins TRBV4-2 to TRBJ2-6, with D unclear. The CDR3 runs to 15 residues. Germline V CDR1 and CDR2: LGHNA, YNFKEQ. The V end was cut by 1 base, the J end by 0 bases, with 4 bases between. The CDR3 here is CASSQGGSGANVLTF. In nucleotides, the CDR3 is TGTGCCAGCAGCCAAGGGGGCTCTGGGGCCAACGTCCTGACTTTC.

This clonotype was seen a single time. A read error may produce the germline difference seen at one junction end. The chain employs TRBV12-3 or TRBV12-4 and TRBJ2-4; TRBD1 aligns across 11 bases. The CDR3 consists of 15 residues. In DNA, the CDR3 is TGTGCCCGCAGCTCAGGGACAGGGGGGAAAAACATTCAGTACTTC. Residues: CARSSGTGGKNIQYF.

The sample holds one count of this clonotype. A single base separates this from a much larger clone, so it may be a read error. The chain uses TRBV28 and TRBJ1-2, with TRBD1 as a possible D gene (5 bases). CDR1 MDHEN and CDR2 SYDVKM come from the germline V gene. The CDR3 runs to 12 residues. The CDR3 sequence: CAGSDSAYGYTF. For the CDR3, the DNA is TGTGCCGGCAGTGACAGCGCCTATGGCTACACCTTC.

CDR3 sequence reads: CASSDEASGIFGEQFF. In DNA form, the CDR3 reads TGTGCCAGCAGTGACGAGGCTAGCGGGATATTCGGAGAGCAGTTCTTC. The chain combines TRBV2 with TRBJ2-1, with 9 bases aligning to TRBD2. Germline lookup yields CDR1 SNHLY and CDR2 FYNNEI. V shed 3 bases and J 10 bases; nucleotides not matched to a gene: 13. This CDR3 has 16 residues.

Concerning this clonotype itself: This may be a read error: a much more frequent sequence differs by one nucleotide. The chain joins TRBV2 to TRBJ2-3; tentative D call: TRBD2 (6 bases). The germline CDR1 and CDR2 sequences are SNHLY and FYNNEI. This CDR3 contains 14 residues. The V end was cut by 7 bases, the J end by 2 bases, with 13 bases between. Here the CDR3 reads CASTPGVATDTQYF. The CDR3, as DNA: TGTGCCAGCACCCCGGGAGTAGCCACAGATACGCAGTATTTT.

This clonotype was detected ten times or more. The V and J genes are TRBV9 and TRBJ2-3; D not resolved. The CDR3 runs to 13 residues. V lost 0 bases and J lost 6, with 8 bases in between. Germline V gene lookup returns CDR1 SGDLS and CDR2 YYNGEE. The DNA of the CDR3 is TGTGCCAGCAGCGTAGGAGGCGTTGATACGCAGTATTTT. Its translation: CASSVGGVDTQYF. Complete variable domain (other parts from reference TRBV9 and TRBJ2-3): DSGVTQTPKHLITATGQRVTLRCSPRSGDLSVYWYQQSLDQGLQFLIQYYNGEERAKGNILERFSAQQFPDLHSELNLSSLELGDSALYFCASSVGGVDTQYFGPGTRLTVL.

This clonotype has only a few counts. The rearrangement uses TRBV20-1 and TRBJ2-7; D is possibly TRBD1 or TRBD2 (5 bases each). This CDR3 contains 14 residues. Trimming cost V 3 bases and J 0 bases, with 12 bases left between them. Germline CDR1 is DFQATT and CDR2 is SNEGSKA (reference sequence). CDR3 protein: CSARPGTSSYEQYF. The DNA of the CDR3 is TGCAGTGCTAGGCCCGGGACGTCCTCCTACGAGCAGTACTTC.

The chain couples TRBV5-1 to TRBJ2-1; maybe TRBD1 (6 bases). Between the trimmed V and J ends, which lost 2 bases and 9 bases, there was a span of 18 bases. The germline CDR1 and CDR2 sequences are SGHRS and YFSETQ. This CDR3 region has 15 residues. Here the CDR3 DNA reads TGCGCCAGCAGCTTCGGGGCAGGGGTATTTGGTGAGCAGTTCTTC. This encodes CASSFGAGVFGEQFF.

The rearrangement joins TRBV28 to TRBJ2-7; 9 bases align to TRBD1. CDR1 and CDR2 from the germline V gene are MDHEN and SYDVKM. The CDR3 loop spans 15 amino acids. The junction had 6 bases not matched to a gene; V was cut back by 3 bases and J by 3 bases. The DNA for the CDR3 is TGTGCCAGCAGTTTTGTCGGACAGGGGCTCTACGAGCAGTACTTC. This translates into CASSFVGQGLYEQYF. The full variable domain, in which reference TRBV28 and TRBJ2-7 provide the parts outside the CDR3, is DVKVTQSSRYLVKRTGEKVFLECVQDMDHENMFWYRQDPGLGLRLIYFSYDVKMKEKGDIPEGYSVSREKKERFSLILESASTNQTSMYLCASSFVGQGLYEQYFGPGTRLTVT.

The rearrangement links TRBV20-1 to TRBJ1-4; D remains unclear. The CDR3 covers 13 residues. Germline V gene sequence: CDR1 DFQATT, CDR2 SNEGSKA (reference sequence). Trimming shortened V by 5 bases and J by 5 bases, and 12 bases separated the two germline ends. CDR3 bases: TGCAGTGCTTGGTTTAGTGGAAATGAAAAACTGTTTTTT. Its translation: CSAWFSGNEKLFF.

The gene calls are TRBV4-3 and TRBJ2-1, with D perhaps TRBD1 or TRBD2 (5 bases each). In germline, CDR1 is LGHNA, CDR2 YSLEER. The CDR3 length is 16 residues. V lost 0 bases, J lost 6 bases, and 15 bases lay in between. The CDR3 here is CASSQEGISDSNEQFF. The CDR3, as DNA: TGCGCCAGCAGCCAAGAAGGTATTAGCGACAGCAATGAGCAGTTCTTC.